This T cell receptor (beta chain) stems from a study of regulatory T cells in long-lasting Graves disease. Regarding the study as a whole: Patients with persistent disease showed a bias toward TRBV28, TRBJ1-2 and TRBJ2-5.

Arm-PCR of CDR3 regions and iRepertoire HTBI primers were used to build TCR beta libraries. Each CDR3 protein gets one entry after TCRdb re-called the multiplex PCR reads with MiXCR. The sample has some 430,000 distinct CDR3 sequences, about a fifth seen once. The CDR3 is made up of 13 amino acids. Trimming cost V 6 bases and J 5 bases, with 13 bases left between them. Germline CDR1 is MNHNS and CDR2 is SASEGT. In the case of this clonotype: Antigen specificity is unknown. The CDR3 does not end in the conserved phenylalanine or tryptophan, so this is likely a read error.

Indicated time point: persistent/refractory GD, antithyroid drugs over 5 years with positive TRAb. From PBMCs, RNA was extracted and then used to make the TCR library. It was an endocrinology department in Xi'an, China, that provided the patients. The EDTA tubes were filled with around 9.2 milliliters of drawn peripheral blood. The clonotype was recovered from a female donor with Graves disease. The genes are TRBV6-1 and TRBJ1-1, with a possible D match to TRBD1 (5 bases). Sequencing used peripheral blood mononuclear cells (PBMCs), obtained when the disease was refractory, from a patient treated with antithyroid drugs. CDR3 residues: CASSRLGVTEAFL. CDR3 nucleotides: TGTGCCAGCAGCAGGCTGGGGGTGACTGAAGCTTTCCTT.